The TCR beta chain described here comes from a study of CD8 T cells in Susac syndrome. When the RNA was reverse transcribed, random hexamers were used with an input of about 0.5 to 1 ug. Coverage of TCR beta CDR3 amplification by immunoSEQ multiplex PCR extended to 54 Vbeta and 13 Jbeta. TCRdb used MiXCR to reprocess the immunoSEQ multiplex PCR reads, holding one entry per CDR3 protein. The table includes about 190,000 distinct CDR3 sequences, 80% to 95% detected once. V gave up 6 bases and J gave up 0 bases, with 12 bases separating them. The CDR3 extends over 15 amino acids. CDR1 SGHRS and CDR2 YFSETQ come from the germline V gene. This clonotype has just one count.

This clonotype was sampled from a human donor in good health. This chain uses TRBV5-1 with TRBJ1-4; no clear D. Source material: CD4+ T cells from PBMCs. The CDR3 DNA sequence: TGCGCCAGCAAAGAGGGAACAGCAACTAATGAAAAACTGTTTTTT. As protein: CASKEGTATNEKLFF.